Listed below are T cell receptor beta chains from one sample, sequenced in a study of metastatic and nonmetastatic thyroid tumors. TCRdb recomputed clones from the PCR reads via MiXCR. The sample has tens of thousands of clones, approximately 17% seen once; the top ten hold about 4.2%. Sequences were obtained from blood. These receptors all come from a female donor with papillary thyroid cancer or a benign thyroid nodule (not recorded which). Some clones in this sample may be carry-over from other donors' samples. CDR3s include the opening cysteine and the closing phenylalanine or tryptophan. The D gene is left open where the match is weak. The size entry is marked missing in some rows and otherwise reads once, few, many or a size class.

CDR3nt: TGCAGTGCACCCAGATTGTGGAATCAGCCCCAGCATTTT
CDR3aa: CSAPRLWNQPQHF
j_gene: TRBJ1-5
v_gene: TRBV20-1
d_gene: NA
abundance: many

CDR3nt: TGCAGTGCTAGGGTATTTCGCGACGAGCAGTACTTC
CDR3aa: CSARVFRDEQYF
j_gene: TRBJ2-7
v_gene: TRBV20-1
d_gene: NA
abundance: many

CDR3nt: TGTGCCTGGAGTGTTAGGGTTAGGGGCTACGAGCAGTACTTC
CDR3aa: CAWSVRVRGYEQYF
j_gene: TRBJ2-7
v_gene: TRBV30
d_gene: NA
abundance: NA

CDR3nt: TGTGCCAGCAGTTACGTCGAGGGGGCCGGGGAGCTGTTTTTT
CDR3aa: CASSYVEGAGELFF
j_gene: TRBJ2-2
v_gene: TRBV6-5
d_gene: NA
abundance: few

CDR3nt: TGTGTCAGCAGTTACTCACGACAGGGGTATTATGGCTACACCTTC
CDR3aa: CVSSYSRQGYYGYTF
j_gene: TRBJ1-2
v_gene: TRBV6-5
d_gene: TRBD1
abundance: NA

CDR3nt: TGTGCCTGGCGGCTAGCGGAAAACATTCAGTACTTC
CDR3aa: CAWRLAENIQYF
j_gene: TRBJ2-4
v_gene: TRBV30
d_gene: TRBD2
abundance: many

CDR3nt: TGTGCCAGCTCGGCCAGGAACACCGGGGAGCTGTTTTTT
CDR3aa: CASSARNTGELFF
j_gene: TRBJ2-2
v_gene: TRBV25-1
d_gene: NA
abundance: many

CDR3nt: TGTGCCAGCTCACCTAACAGAGCTGAAGCTTTCTTT
CDR3aa: CASSPNRAEAFF
j_gene: TRBJ1-1
v_gene: TRBV18
d_gene: NA
abundance: many

CDR3nt: TGTGCCAGTACCATGACTAGCGGGACCAGGGGTGAGCAGTACTTC
CDR3aa: CASTMTSGTRGEQYF
j_gene: TRBJ2-7
v_gene: TRBV19
d_gene: TRBD2
abundance: many

CDR3nt: TGTGCCAGTAGTATTCAGCCCACTAGCGGCCCCTACAATGAGCAGTTCTTC
CDR3aa: CASSIQPTSGPYNEQFF
j_gene: TRBJ2-1
v_gene: TRBV19
d_gene: TRBD2
abundance: many

CDR3nt: TGTGCCAGCAGAACCGCCGGGACATCCTATGGCTACACCTTC
CDR3aa: CASRTAGTSYGYTF
j_gene: TRBJ1-2
v_gene: TRBV11-2
d_gene: NA
abundance: many

CDR3nt: TGTGCCACCCGACAGGACTTCATCACAGATACGCAGTATTTT
CDR3aa: CATRQDFITDTQYF
j_gene: TRBJ2-3
v_gene: TRBV5-4
d_gene: NA
abundance: many

CDR3nt: TGTGCCACCTGTGACCCCGTTCTGGGCGATACGCAGTATTTT
CDR3aa: CATCDPVLGDTQYF
j_gene: TRBJ2-3
v_gene: TRBV24-1
d_gene: NA
abundance: few

CDR3nt: TGCAGCGTTGAAGGTCGGGAGGTCCCTGATGAGCAGTTCTTC
CDR3aa: CSVEGREVPDEQFF
j_gene: TRBJ2-1
v_gene: TRBV29-1
d_gene: TRBD2
abundance: NA

CDR3nt: TGTGCCAGCAGTGAACGACGCGGGGGGATGAACACTGAAGCTTTCTTT
CDR3aa: CASSERRGGMNTEAFF
j_gene: TRBJ1-1
v_gene: TRBV6-1
d_gene: NA
abundance: medium-sized

CDR3nt: TGTGCCACCAGTCGGACTCCGAAGGAAAGGATTCAGTACTTC
CDR3aa: CATSRTPKERIQYF
j_gene: TRBJ2-4
v_gene: TRBV24-1
d_gene: NA
abundance: medium-sized

CDR3nt: TGCAGCACCGGGACTAGCGTACACAATGAGCAGTTCTTC
CDR3aa: CSTGTSVHNEQFF
j_gene: TRBJ2-1
v_gene: TRBV20-1
d_gene: TRBD2
abundance: NA

CDR3nt: TGTGCCTGGAGTGTAATTCTGGGAAACACCATATATTTT
CDR3aa: CAWSVILGNTIYF
j_gene: TRBJ1-3
v_gene: TRBV30
d_gene: NA
abundance: NA

CDR3nt: TGTGCCAGCAGAGGACTAGCGTACACCGGGGAGCTGTTTTTT
CDR3aa: CASRGLAYTGELFF
j_gene: TRBJ2-2
v_gene: TRBV28
d_gene: TRBD2
abundance: NA

CDR3nt: TGTGCCAGCAAGGGAGTCTGGACAGACCGTAACTATGGCTACATCTTC
CDR3aa: CASKGVWTDRNYGYIF
j_gene: TRBJ1-2
v_gene: TRBV6-1
d_gene: NA
abundance: NA

CDR3nt: TGTGCCAGCAGGCAGACAGGGAACACCGGGGAGCTGTTTTTT
CDR3aa: CASRQTGNTGELFF
j_gene: TRBJ2-2
v_gene: TRBV6-1
d_gene: NA
abundance: many

CDR3nt: TGTGCCAGCATTTTATCATGGCCTAGCGGGACCCCACCCAATGAGCAGTTCTTC
CDR3aa: CASILSWPSGTPPNEQFF
j_gene: TRBJ2-1
v_gene: TRBV27
d_gene: TRBD2
abundance: NA

CDR3nt: TGCGCCAGCGCCTCCGTTAACACTGAAGCTTTCTTT
CDR3aa: CASASVNTEAFF
j_gene: TRBJ1-1
v_gene: TRBV5-1
d_gene: NA
abundance: NA

CDR3nt: TGTGCCAGCAGCCAAGATCCCGGTAGCGGGCGCCGGGGTGAGCAGTTCTTC
CDR3aa: CASSQDPGSGRRGEQFF
j_gene: TRBJ2-1
v_gene: TRBV3-1
d_gene: TRBD2
abundance: many

CDR3nt: TGCGCCAGCCATCACACAGGGTACGAGCAGTACTTC
CDR3aa: CASHHTGYEQYF
j_gene: TRBJ2-7
v_gene: TRBV10-2
d_gene: NA
abundance: many

CDR3nt: TGTGTAAGTTCCGCCCTATTCAAGGGCGAGCAGTACTTC
CDR3aa: CVSSALFKGEQYF
j_gene: TRBJ2-7
v_gene: TRBV27
d_gene: NA
abundance: few

CDR3nt: TGCAGTGCTAGAGATCAGTACAGGGTGGGGACAGATACGCAGTATTTT
CDR3aa: CSARDQYRVGTDTQYF
j_gene: TRBJ2-3
v_gene: TRBV20-1
d_gene: NA
abundance: medium-sized

CDR3nt: TGTGCCAGCAGCTCCGGCGACAGGACAACTAATGAAAAACTGTTTTTT
CDR3aa: CASSSGDRTTNEKLFF
j_gene: TRBJ1-4
v_gene: TRBV7-9
d_gene: NA
abundance: NA

CDR3nt: TGTGCCAGCTTTACCCGACTAGCGGGCCGCACAGATACGCAGTATTTT
CDR3aa: CASFTRLAGRTDTQYF
j_gene: TRBJ2-3
v_gene: TRBV6-1
d_gene: TRBD2
abundance: NA

CDR3nt: TGTGCCAGCAGCGTCGGGACTCTACACAATGAGCAGTTCTTC
CDR3aa: CASSVGTLHNEQFF
j_gene: TRBJ2-1
v_gene: TRBV7-2
d_gene: NA
abundance: many

CDR3nt: TGTGCCTGGAGTCAAGGACGGACAACTAATGAAAAACTGTTTTTT
CDR3aa: CAWSQGRTTNEKLFF
j_gene: TRBJ1-4
v_gene: TRBV30
d_gene: NA
abundance: many

CDR3nt: TGTGCCAGCAGTTCTACCGGGAGGGAGCAGTTCTTC
CDR3aa: CASSSTGREQFF
j_gene: TRBJ2-1
v_gene: TRBV28
d_gene: TRBD2
abundance: many

CDR3nt: TGTGCCAGCAGTTATCAGGGGAAAGCCTACGAGCAGTACTTC
CDR3aa: CASSYQGKAYEQYF
j_gene: TRBJ2-7
v_gene: TRBV27
d_gene: NA
abundance: NA

CDR3nt: TGTGCCAGCCGGGGACAGGGAGGCACCAATCAGACCCAGCATTTT
CDR3aa: CASRGQGGTNQTQHF
j_gene: TRBJ1-5
v_gene: TRBV6-1
d_gene: TRBD1
abundance: NA

CDR3nt: TGTGCCAGCAGTTCCGGATCCTACGAGCAGTACTTC
CDR3aa: CASSSGSYEQYF
j_gene: TRBJ2-7
v_gene: TRBV28
d_gene: NA
abundance: medium-sized

CDR3nt: TGCAGTGCTAGAGATTGGGGGGGCAACTATGGCTACACCTTC
CDR3aa: CSARDWGGNYGYTF
j_gene: TRBJ1-2
v_gene: TRBV20-1
d_gene: NA
abundance: many

CDR3nt: TGTGCCAGCAGCCATAACCGGGCGGGGAAGACCCAGTACTTC
CDR3aa: CASSHNRAGKTQYF
j_gene: TRBJ2-5
v_gene: TRBV11-3
d_gene: NA
abundance: many

CDR3nt: TGTGCCAGTAGGGGACCGGGACAGGGGGCTGGAAACACCATACATTTT
CDR3aa: CASRGPGQGAGNTIHF
j_gene: TRBJ1-3
v_gene: TRBV2
d_gene: TRBD1
abundance: NA

CDR3nt: TGTGCCAGCAGTTTGGGAGGTGGGAGTCAGTACTTC
CDR3aa: CASSLGGGSQYF
j_gene: TRBJ2-4
v_gene: TRBV28
d_gene: NA
abundance: many

CDR3nt: TGTGCCAGCTCAGTACGAACCGGGACAGAGAGCTCTGGAAACACCATATATTTT
CDR3aa: CASSVRTGTESSGNTIYF
j_gene: TRBJ1-3
v_gene: TRBV18
d_gene: TRBD1
abundance: many

CDR3nt: TGTGTCAGCAGAGGACGGAACTCCGGGGCCAACGTCCTGACTTTC
CDR3aa: CVSRGRNSGANVLTF
j_gene: TRBJ2-6
v_gene: TRBV6-1
d_gene: NA
abundance: few

CDR3nt: TGTGCCAGCAGAAAGCGAGTCGGGCAGCTATCAATGGAGACCCAGTACTTC
CDR3aa: CASRKRVGQLSMETQYF
j_gene: TRBJ2-5
v_gene: TRBV2
d_gene: NA
abundance: many

CDR3nt: TGTGCCAGCAGTTCGAGAGCGGGAGGGCAAGACGAGCAGTACTTC
CDR3aa: CASSSRAGGQDEQYF
j_gene: TRBJ2-7
v_gene: TRBV28
d_gene: TRBD2
abundance: many

CDR3nt: TGTGCCAGCAGCCAGGGGACTGGAAACACCATATATTTT
CDR3aa: CASSQGTGNTIYF
j_gene: TRBJ1-3
v_gene: TRBV6-1
d_gene: NA
abundance: medium-sized

CDR3nt: TGTGCCAGCAGTTTAAGGGTGGGAGTCAGGGGGCACGCAGATACGCAGTATTTT
CDR3aa: CASSLRVGVRGHADTQYF
j_gene: TRBJ2-3
v_gene: TRBV28
d_gene: TRBD1
abundance: NA